Following are 30 T cell receptor beta chains from one sample sequenced in a study of Graves' ophthalmopathy and Graves' hyperthyroidism (dated by TCRdb to 2017 to 2018). Instrument used: Illumina HiSeq 2000. TCR beta CDR3 regions were amplified from RNA transcripts for repertoire sequencing. The first round of RT-PCR was done with HTBI primers and the Qiagen OneStep RT-PCR kit, and was followed by a second round of multiplex PCR, then size selection and purification. The public sequencing data were trimmed at Q25 with fastp and processed into clonotypes with MiXCR by TCRdb, which kept only in-frame beta chains. Identical CDR3 proteins give one entry, which carries the most common genes and DNA. Here the sample has roughly 500,000 distinct CDR3 sequences; approximately 15% occur a single time. The top ten hold roughly 9.8% of the sample. Sequenced sample: blood. The receptors come from a woman aged 30 to 39 with Graves' ophthalmopathy. Donor details come from another sample of the same person, matched by shared clones.

This clonotype was detected many times. V and J are TRBV11-2 and TRBJ1-2; perhaps TRBD1 as D (5 bases). The V end was cut by 1 base, the J end by 0 bases, with 12 bases between. The length of the CDR3 is 16 residues. Germline V CDR1 and CDR2: SGHAT, FQNNGV. The CDR3 DNA sequence: TGTGCCAGCAGCTTAGGGTACAGGCGAGCTAACTATGGCTACACCTTC. Translation: CASSLGYRRANYGYTF.

This clonotype was seen repeatedly, ten times or more. This chain joins TRBV24-1 and TRBJ1-2, with D tentatively TRBD1 (5 bases). The ends were cut back, 2 bases at V and 6 bases at J, with 18 bases in the middle. From germline, CDR1 is KGHDR and CDR2 SFDVKD. The CDR3 has 16 amino acids. CDR3 residues: CATSDSQVPPPDGYTF. CDR3 nucleotide sequence: TGTGCCACCAGTGATTCACAGGTACCTCCACCCGATGGCTACACCTTC.

This clonotype came up many times. The chain links TRBV12-3 or TRBV12-4 to TRBJ1-2, with a possible D match to TRBD1 (6 bases). This CDR3 region has 12 residues. Trimming took 7 bases from V and 7 from J, leaving 13 bases between them. The CDR3 DNA is TGTGCCAGCACCCATTCGGGGGCTGGCTACACCTTC. Amino acids: CASTHSGAGYTF.

This clonotype appeared many times. This chain uses TRBV20-1 with TRBJ1-1; D gene unclear. Per germline, CDR1 DFQATT and CDR2 SNEGSKA (reference sequence). The CDR3 is 14 amino acids. V was clipped by 0 bases and J by 0 bases, with 8 bases between them. The CDR3 sequence: CSARDSRVNTEAFF. CDR3 nucleotides: TGCAGTGCTAGAGATTCTCGGGTGAACACTGAAGCTTTCTTT.

This clonotype was seen ten or more times. The V call is TRBV11-2, the J call TRBJ2-4; TRBD2 is a possible D gene (6 bases). Germline-derived CDR1 and CDR2 are SGHAT and FQNNGV. The CDR3 is made up of 14 amino acids. The ends were cut back, 5 bases at V and 3 bases at J, with 11 bases in the middle. This CDR3 reads CASSPRSGKNIQYF. The CDR3 nucleotides read TGTGCCAGCAGCCCCCGTAGCGGCAAAAACATTCAGTACTTC.

This clonotype came up a few times. The rearrangement uses TRBV15 and TRBJ2-2; TRBD2 matches at 8 bases. Per the germline V gene, CDR1 is LNHNV and CDR2 is YYDKDF (reference sequence). This CDR3 contains 15 residues. The V and J ends lost 5 bases and 4 bases, in that order; junction bases with no gene match: 6. The CDR3 nucleotides are TGTGCCACCAGCCCCAGCGGGGGTTTCACCGGGGAGCTGTTTTTT. Protein: CATSPSGGFTGELFF.

This clonotype was recorded many times. The rearrangement links TRBV6-5 to TRBJ1-1; D possibly corresponds to TRBD1 (6 bases). This CDR3 spans 14 amino acids. The V gene's germline CDR1 is MNHEY and CDR2 SVGAGI. Trimming cost V 2 bases and J 1 base, with 8 bases left between them. As DNA, the CDR3 is TGTGCCAGCAGTTACGAGGGGGAGAACACTGAAGCTTTCTTT. Protein: CASSYEGENTEAFF.

This clonotype turned up a few times. The rearrangement joins TRBV18 to TRBJ1-1, with D perhaps TRBD1 (5 bases). V was cut by 2 bases and J by 2 bases, with 18 bases left in between. Germline V CDR1 and CDR2: KGHSH, LQKENI. This CDR3 is built from 17 residues. The CDR3: CASSPIGAGSKNTEAFF. As DNA, the CDR3 is TGTGCCAGCTCACCAATTGGAGCAGGGAGCAAAAACACTGAAGCTTTCTTT.

This clonotype appeared once. The chain carries TRBV20-1 and TRBJ1-2; D perhaps matches TRBD1 (5 bases). V gave up 5 bases and J gave up 5 bases, with 15 bases separating them. CDR1 and CDR2 (germline): DFQATT, SNEGSKA (reference sequence). The CDR3 has 13 residues. The CDR3 is CSAPQVRGYGYTF. CDR3 in DNA: TGCAGTGCTCCTCAGGTTCGGGGGTATGGCTACACCTTC.

The CDR3 region has the DNA TGTGCCAGCAGTGGAGGGGGGACCCACCAAGAGACCCAGTACTTC. It specifies CASSGGGTHQETQYF. This chain connects TRBV12-3 or TRBV12-4 to TRBJ2-5; the D gene could be TRBD1 or TRBD2 (6 bases each). This CDR3 is 15 amino acids long. Trimming pared 5 bases from V and 0 bases from J, leaving 13 bases between.

This clonotype was recorded at least ten times. This chain uses TRBV27 with TRBJ2-5; D is tentatively TRBD1 or TRBD2 (5 bases each). The germline V gene encodes CDR1 MNHEY and CDR2 SMNVEV (reference sequence). The CDR3 extends over 13 amino acids. The V and J ends lost 3 bases and 5 bases respectively, with 10 bases between them. CDR3 coding DNA: TGTGCCAGCAGTTTCGGGTGGGGGGAGACCCAGTACTTC. Its protein product is CASSFGWGETQYF.

Comment on this clonotype: A much larger clone differs from this one at a single base, so this may be a read error. This CDR3 fails to terminate in the conserved phenylalanine or tryptophan, so it likely reflects a read error. The chain combines TRBV12-3 or TRBV12-4 with TRBJ1-5, with 7 bases that match TRBD1. The V and J ends lost 5 bases and 2 bases, in that order; junction bases with no gene match: 9. The CDR3 sequence is 16 residues long. The CDR3 protein is CASSIDRDVGNQPQHL. The CDR3, as DNA: TGTGCCAGCAGTATCGACAGGGACGTCGGCAATCAGCCCCAGCATCTT.

Ten or more counts support this clonotype. Written as DNA, the CDR3 is TGTGCCAGCAGTTTAGAGGTAGGGAGGGCTTTCTTT. It is translated as CASSLEVGRAFF. This chain links TRBV27 with TRBJ1-1, with unresolved D. Germline lookup yields CDR1 MNHEY and CDR2 SMNVEV (reference sequence). V was cut by 2 bases and J by 11 bases, with 12 bases left in between. The CDR3 runs 12 residues.

This clonotype showed up many times. This chain joins TRBV12-3 or TRBV12-4 and TRBJ1-6, with TRBD1 as a possible D gene (5 bases). This CDR3 contains 14 residues. V lost 5 bases and J lost 7, with 12 bases in between. The CDR3 DNA sequence: TGTGCCAGCAGTCGGGACGGTGGGAATTCACCCCTCCACTTT. Its protein product is CASSRDGGNSPLHF.

This rearrangement joins TRBV4-2 to TRBJ2-2; D is perhaps TRBD2 (5 bases). The CDR3 loop spans 15 amino acids. The V and J ends lost 0 bases and 6 bases respectively, with 11 bases between them. CDR1 is LGHNA, CDR2 YNFKEQ, per germline. The DNA of the CDR3 is TGTGCCAGCAGCCAAGACGGGGAGATATCCGGGGAGCTGTTTTTT. Its translation is CASSQDGEISGELFF.

This clonotype was recorded many times. CDR3: CSARDPPTALSYEQYF. CDR3 DNA: TGCAGTGCTAGAGATCCCCCGACAGCTCTGTCCTACGAGCAGTACTTC. J is TRBJ2-7 and V is TRBV20-1, with D tentatively TRBD1 (5 bases). The germline V gene encodes CDR1 DFQATT and CDR2 SNEGSKA (reference sequence). Trimming took off 0 bases at V and 1 base at J, with 16 bases between the two ends. This CDR3 contains 16 residues.

This clonotype occurred many times. The CDR3 bases are TGTGCCAGCAGCTTAGTAGGGACTAGCGGATACTCCTACGAGCAGTACTTC. Its protein is CASSLVGTSGYSYEQYF. V is TRBV11-2 and J is TRBJ2-7; 11 bases align to TRBD2. The CDR3 runs 17 residues. The germline V gene has CDR1 SGHAT and CDR2 FQNNGV. The V gene end was trimmed by 1 base and the J gene end by 0 bases; junction bases not matched to a gene: 5.

This clonotype came up many times. The chain joins TRBV15 to TRBJ2-5; D may be TRBD1 (6 bases). The germline V and J ends were trimmed by 2 bases and 5 bases, with 12 bases remaining between them. Germline loops: CDR1 LNHNV, CDR2 YYDKDF (reference sequence). The CDR3 is 14 amino acids. The CDR3 protein is CATSRSWDKETQYF. The DNA of the CDR3 is TGTGCCACCAGCAGATCCTGGGACAAGGAGACCCAGTACTTC.

In its sample, this clonotype was seen many times. This rearrangement joins TRBV12-5 to TRBJ1-5, with D possibly being TRBD1 (5 bases). The CDR3 consists of 16 residues. Germline values: CDR1 LGHNT, CDR2 FRNRAP. V dropped 2 bases and J dropped 0 bases, with 11 bases sitting between them. In DNA form, the CDR3 reads TGTGCTAGTGGTTTGCTTGTAGGGGATAGCAATCAGCCCCAGCATTTT. This gives the protein CASGLLVGDSNQPQHF.

This clonotype was observed at least ten times. This rearrangement joins TRBV27 to TRBJ1-2; D remains ambiguous. This CDR3 region has 16 residues. In germline, CDR1 is MNHEY, CDR2 SMNVEV (reference sequence). The V and J ends lost 0 bases and 0 bases respectively, with 11 bases between them. The CDR3 bases are TGTGCCAGCAGTTTATCAGCAGGACGGGCTAACTATGGCTACACCTTC. This sequence encodes CASSLSAGRANYGYTF.

This clonotype has a count of ten or more. The chain employs TRBV6-1 and TRBJ1-5; D perhaps matches TRBD1 (5 bases). The CDR3 spans 13 residues. Trimming left V 9 bases short and J 10 bases short, with 19 bases between. Germline CDR1 MNHNS, CDR2 SASEGT. In DNA form, the CDR3 reads TGTGCCAGTGGGGGAAGACCTTTAAACCCCCAGCATTTT. As protein: CASGGRPLNPQHF.

The V call is TRBV6-1, the J call TRBJ2-7, with 8 nucleotides matching TRBD1. There are 15 residues in the CDR3. Germline lookup yields CDR1 MNHNS and CDR2 SASEGT. J lost 0 bases, V lost 3 bases, and 4 bases had no gene match. The CDR3 region has the DNA TGTGCCAGCAGTGACTGGACAGGGAGCTCCTACGAGCAGTACTTC. Translating it yields CASSDWTGSSYEQYF.

This clonotype has ten or more counts. The V gene is TRBV19, the J gene TRBJ1-1, with D uncertain. Trimming removed 1 base from V and 0 bases from J, with 3 bases in between. Germline values: CDR1 LNHDA, CDR2 SQIVND (reference sequence). The CDR3 spans 13 residues. The CDR3 DNA follows: TGTGCCAGTAGTATAGCAGTGAACACTGAAGCTTTCTTT. Translated: CASSIAVNTEAFF.

The table lists this clonotype with many counts. J is TRBJ1-2 and V is TRBV13; D gene unclear. Germline values: CDR1 PRHDT, CDR2 FYEKMQ (reference sequence). There are 13 residues in the CDR3. V was trimmed by 3 bases and J by 6 bases, leaving 11 bases between them. As DNA, the CDR3 is TGTGCCAGCAGCTTTCGGGTACGGGATGGCTACACCTTC. This translates into CASSFRVRDGYTF.

This clonotype was recorded at least ten times. The chain joins TRBV11-2 to TRBJ2-7; 8 bases agree with TRBD1. The CDR3 is 13 residues long. Germline V gives CDR1 SGHAT, CDR2 FQNNGV. V shed 8 bases, J shed 1 base, and the junction held 4 bases outside the gene matches. CDR3 amino acids: CASQDRDSYEQYF. In nucleotides, the CDR3 is TGTGCCAGCCAGGACAGGGATTCCTACGAGCAGTACTTC.

The rearrangement joins TRBV11-2 to TRBJ1-1, with 10 bases lining up with TRBD1. The CDR3 has 16 amino acids. The germline V gene has CDR1 SGHAT and CDR2 FQNNGV. The V and J ends lost 5 bases and 6 bases, in that order; junction bases with no gene match: 12. The CDR3 is CASSGDRGSEHAEAFF. The CDR3 DNA reads as TGTGCCAGCAGCGGGGACAGGGGATCAGAACACGCTGAAGCTTTCTTT. Complete variable domain (other parts from reference TRBV11-2 and TRBJ1-1): EAGVAQSPRYKIIEKRQSVAFWCNPISGHATLYWYQQILGQGPKLLIQFQNNGVVDDSQLPKDRFSAERLKGVDSTLKIQPAKLEDSAVYLCASSGDRGSEHAEAFFGQGTRLTVV.

The chain recombines TRBV11-1 with TRBJ2-5, with 7 bases that match TRBD2. The trim removed 5 bases at V and 5 bases at J, leaving 20 bases unmatched. This CDR3 contains 18 residues. CDR1 is SGHAT and CDR2 is FQDESV in the germline V gene (reference sequence). The CDR3 sequence is CASSDYRDYKYVSETQYF. The CDR3 DNA follows: TGTGCCAGCAGCGACTACCGGGACTACAAATACGTATCGGAGACCCAGTACTTC.

This clonotype was seen at least ten times. The V and J genes are TRBV6-1 and TRBJ2-7, with TRBD1 matching over 8 bases. CDR1 is MNHNS and CDR2 is SASEGT in the germline V gene. V trimming: 10 bases; J trimming: 2 bases; junction bases outside the gene matches: 10. This CDR3 is built from 14 residues. The CDR3 reads CATADRGYAYEQYF. As DNA, the CDR3 is TGTGCCACCGCAGACAGGGGCTACGCCTACGAGCAGTACTTC.

This clonotype was counted many times. The chain is built from TRBV2 and TRBJ1-5; possible D gene TRBD1, 5 bases. V was cut by 7 bases and J by 4 bases, with 17 bases left in between. CDR3 length: 15 amino acids. CDR1 SNHLY and CDR2 FYNNEI come from the germline V gene. The CDR3 DNA is TGTGCCAGCACTGGCTTTCGGGGGGGGAATCAGCCCCAGCATTTT. Its protein product is CASTGFRGGNQPQHF.

The rearrangement uses TRBV30 and TRBJ2-7, with TRBD1 as a possible D gene (6 bases). The CDR3 is made up of 12 amino acids. V gave up 2 bases and J gave up 6 bases, with 11 bases separating them. CDR1 GTSNPN and CDR2 SVGIG come from the germline V gene (reference sequence). CDR3 region: CAWSLDSLEQYF. Written as DNA, the CDR3 is TGTGCCTGGAGTCTGGACAGCCTCGAGCAGTACTTC. The variable domain in full, with the rest retrieved from reference TRBV30 and TRBJ2-7, is SQTIHQWPATLVQPVGSPLSLECTVEGTSNPNLYWYRQAAGRGLQLLFYSVGIGQISSEVPQNLSASRPQDRQFILSSKKLLLSDSGFYLCAWSLDSLEQYFGPGTRLTVT.